These 25 T cell receptor beta chains originate from one sample sequenced in a study of shared T cell receptors in the human thymus. The table came from immunoSEQ multiplex PCR; TCRdb's copy has only in-frame clones and leaves some out. Altogether 500,000 to 750,000 clones are present, 70% to 90% being singletons, with the ten largest covering roughly 0.0097%. These data were also reused for a study on human thymus T cells.

The specimen was thymocytes. These receptors were obtained from a boy younger than two with a congenital heart defect.

The V gene is TRBV11-2, the J gene TRBJ2-5; 7 nucleotides align to TRBD1. V was pared by 4 bases and J by 1 base, with 12 bases of the junction left unmatched. Germline CDR1 SGHAT, CDR2 FQNNGV. The CDR3 runs 17 residues. The CDR3 DNA reads TGTGCCAGCAGCTCTGAGAGGGACAGTACGTTCCAAGAGACCCAGTACTTC. Residues: CASSSERDSTFQETQYF. The full variable domain, its missing parts supplied by reference TRBV11-2 and TRBJ2-5, is EAGVAQSPRYKIIEKRQSVAFWCNPISGHATLYWYQQILGQGPKLLIQFQNNGVVDDSQLPKDRFSAERLKGVDSTLKIQPAKLEDSAVYLCASSSERDSTFQETQYFGPGTRLLVL.

The chain employs TRBV27 and TRBJ2-1; the D gene is possibly TRBD1 (5 bases). The CDR3 has 14 amino acids. The germline CDR1 and CDR2 sequences are MNHEY and SMNVEV (reference sequence). Between the trimmed V and J ends, which lost 6 bases and 7 bases, there was a span of 16 bases. The CDR3 loop is CASRSRGEVNEQFF. The CDR3 nucleotides are TGTGCCAGCAGATCAAGGGGCGAGGTAAATGAGCAGTTCTTC.

This clone has just one count. V gene TRBV12-5 combines with J gene TRBJ2-5; maybe TRBD1 (6 bases). The length of the CDR3 is 16 residues. CDR1 is LGHNT and CDR2 is FRNRAP in the germline V gene. V lost 7 bases to trimming and J lost 1 base, with 19 bases between them. The CDR3 is CASAPRGSRGQETQYF. CDR3 nucleotide sequence: TGTGCTAGTGCCCCGAGGGGAAGCAGGGGCCAAGAGACCCAGTACTTC.

The V and J genes are TRBV4-3 and TRBJ2-5; 12 bases fit TRBD2. The CDR3 has 16 residues. Unmatched junction bases numbered 7, after V lost 1 base and J lost 7 bases. Germline CDR1 and CDR2: LGHNA and YSLEER. CDR3 region: CASSQASSGRGGTQYF. For the CDR3, the DNA is TGCGCCAGCAGCCAAGCGTCTAGCGGGAGGGGAGGGACCCAGTACTTC.

The chain combines TRBV5-6 with TRBJ1-1; 8 bases are a match to TRBD1. The germline V gene has CDR1 SGHDT and CDR2 YYEEEE. Germline trimming cut 4 bases from V and 4 bases from J; bases unmatched to any gene: 3. The length of the CDR3 is 13 residues. CDR3 region: CASSRTGGTEAFF. CDR3 coding DNA: TGTGCCAGCAGCCGTACAGGGGGCACTGAAGCTTTCTTT.

V usage is TRBV13 and J usage is TRBJ2-7; TRBD2 matches at 10 bases. Trimming at V came to 5 bases and at J to 0 bases, leaving 10 bases not matched to a gene. This CDR3 has 17 amino acids. Germline values: CDR1 PRHDT, CDR2 FYEKMQ (reference sequence). The CDR3 protein is CASSPGLAASVSYEQYF. The CDR3 nucleotides read TGTGCCAGCAGCCCCGGACTAGCGGCATCAGTCTCCTACGAGCAGTACTTC.

The V call is TRBV27, the J call TRBJ2-7, with 8 nucleotides matching TRBD1. Germline assignment: CDR1 MNHEY and CDR2 SMNVEV (reference sequence). Trimming cost V 1 base and J 0 bases; bases outside gene matches: 2. The CDR3 is 15 residues long. The chain's CDR3 is CASSLCGTGSYEQYF. CDR3 coding DNA: TGTGCCAGCAGTTTATGCGGGACAGGCTCCTACGAGCAGTACTTC.

This clone appeared a few times. The chain has TRBV19 and TRBJ2-7; D remains unclear. V shed 5 bases and J shed 3 bases, with 5 bases lying between them. The CDR3 is 11 amino acids. The germline V gene has CDR1 LNHDA and CDR2 SQIVND (reference sequence). The CDR3 protein is CASSSNYEQYF. In DNA form, the CDR3 reads TGTGCCAGTAGTTCCAACTACGAGCAGTACTTC.

The chain joins TRBV7-9 to TRBJ2-7; 7 positions match TRBD1. Germline V gene data show CDR1 as SEHNR and CDR2 as FQNEAQ (reference sequence). CDR3 length: 14 residues. Germline trimming cut 3 bases from V and 3 bases from J; bases unmatched to any gene: 5. The chain's CDR3 is CASSLDRLNYEQYF. The CDR3 DNA sequence: TGTGCCAGCAGCTTGGACAGGCTAAACTACGAGCAGTACTTC.

The rearrangement links TRBV2 to TRBJ1-5, with TRBD1 as a possible D gene (6 bases). Looked up from germline, CDR1 is SNHLY and CDR2 is FYNNEI. Trimming cost V 2 bases and J 6 bases, with 23 bases left between them. The CDR3 has 18 amino acids. CDR3 residues: CASSERPPPAGASQPQHF. CDR3 bases: TGTGCCAGCAGTGAAAGGCCCCCGCCGGCAGGGGCGTCTCAGCCCCAGCATTTT.

The J gene is TRBJ2-7, the V gene TRBV7-2; perhaps TRBD2 as D (6 bases). Germline V gives CDR1 SGHTA, CDR2 FQGNSA. V dropped 4 bases and J dropped 2 bases, with 18 bases sitting between them. This CDR3 is 16 amino acids long. In DNA, the CDR3 is TGTGCCAGCAGCTCCCCTGGGGCGGGGTTTACCTACGAGCAGTACTTC. As protein: CASSSPGAGFTYEQYF. The variable domain in full, with the rest retrieved from reference TRBV7-2 and TRBJ2-7, is GAGVSQSPSNKVTEKGKDVELRCDPISGHTALYWYRQSLGQGLEFLIYFQGNSAPDKSGLPSDRFSAERTGGSVSTLTIQRTQQEDSAVYLCASSSPGAGFTYEQYFGPGTRLTVT.

CDR3 region: CASSRSGRRYEQYF. CDR3 in DNA: TGCGCCAGCAGCCGAAGCGGGAGACGGTACGAGCAGTACTTC. The chain carries TRBV5-1 and TRBJ2-7, with 8 bases fitting TRBD2. The CDR3 is 14 residues long. V lost 4 bases, J lost 4 bases, and 7 bases stayed unmatched. The germline V gene encodes CDR1 SGHRS and CDR2 YFSETQ.

The chain is built from TRBV30 and TRBJ2-7; TRBD1 matches at 7 bases. Germline CDR1 and CDR2: GTSNPN and SVGIG (reference sequence). The V and J ends lost 3 bases and 2 bases, in that order; junction bases with no gene match: 10. CDR3 length: 15 amino acids. CDR3 DNA: TGTGCCTGGAGCTTCTCGAGGACAGGAGCCTACGAGCAGTACTTC. It yields the protein CAWSFSRTGAYEQYF.

The CDR3 here is CASRTSRVTFNEQFF. The CDR3 region has the DNA TGTGCCAGCAGGACTAGTCGGGTTACTTTTAATGAGCAGTTCTTC. The chain is built from TRBV28 and TRBJ2-1; weak D call: TRBD2 (6 bases). Looked up from germline, CDR1 is MDHEN and CDR2 is SYDVKM. The V end was cut by 6 bases, the J end by 7 bases, with 19 bases between. The CDR3 extends over 15 amino acids.

The chain joins TRBV10-3 to TRBJ2-7, with 7 bases aligning to TRBD2. V lost 0 bases, J lost 3 bases, and 8 bases stayed unmatched. This CDR3 is 16 amino acids long. Germline V CDR1 and CDR2: ENHRY, SYGVKD. In DNA form, the CDR3 reads TGTGCCATCAGTGAGTCGAGTCTAGCGGACTACTACGAGCAGTACTTC. Residues: CAISESSLADYYEQYF.

This chain links TRBV27 with TRBJ2-5; 7 nucleotides align to TRBD1. The CDR3 has 17 amino acids. J gave up 4 bases and V 1 base, and 12 bases lay outside the gene matches. Germline V gives CDR1 MNHEY, CDR2 SMNVEV (reference sequence). CDR3 coding DNA: TGTGCCAGCAGTTTATTCGGAAACAGGGGTGTTGCAGAGACCCAGTACTTC. It encodes CASSLFGNRGVAETQYF.

V gene TRBV19 combines with J gene TRBJ1-4; 7 nucleotides agree with TRBD1. The germline gives CDR1 LNHDA, CDR2 SQIVND (reference sequence). This CDR3 has 14 residues. Trimming cost V 5 bases and J 8 bases; bases outside gene matches: 8. CDR3 region: CASSVRGAEEKLFF. In DNA form, the CDR3 reads TGTGCCAGTAGTGTCAGGGGGGCAGAAGAAAAACTGTTTTTT. The full variable domain, in which reference TRBV19 and TRBJ1-4 provide the parts outside the CDR3, is DGGITQSPKYLFRKEGQNVTLSCEQNLNHDAMYWYRQDPGQGLRLIYYSQIVNDFQKGDIAEGYSVSREKKESFPLTVTSAQKNPTAFYLCASSVRGAEEKLFFGSGTQLSVL.

CDR3 loop: CASKFVRGNTEAFF. CDR3 DNA sequence: TGCGCCAGCAAATTTGTACGAGGCAACACTGAAGCTTTCTTT. The gene calls are TRBV5-1 and TRBJ1-1; D call uncertain. This CDR3 spans 14 amino acids. Looked up from germline, CDR1 is SGHRS and CDR2 is YFSETQ. V lost 6 bases, J lost 2 bases, and 14 bases lay in between.

This chain links TRBV25-1 with TRBJ2-1; 13 bases are shared with TRBD2. Germline V lookup: CDR1 MGHDK, CDR2 SYGVNS. Trimming removed 6 bases from V and 4 bases from J; junction bases left unmatched: 0. The CDR3 extends over 14 amino acids. CDR3 amino acids: CASRGLAGYNEQFF. CDR3 nucleotides: TGTGCCAGCAGGGGACTAGCGGGGTACAATGAGCAGTTCTTC.

This chain uses TRBV6-7 with TRBJ2-7, with 8 bases fitting TRBD2. TRBV6-7 is sorted into the ORF group, with uncertain function. This CDR3 is 17 amino acids long. V trimming: 7 bases; J trimming: 5 bases; junction bases outside the gene matches: 19. The CDR3 is CASKGGIYSGGPNEQYF. The CDR3 coding sequence is TGTGCCAGCAAGGGGGGGATCTATTCGGGAGGGCCCAACGAGCAGTACTTC.

This clone has more than one count but fewer than ten. V is TRBV18 and J is TRBJ2-7; TRBD1 agrees at 9 bases. The CDR3 consists of 15 residues. With V trimmed by 3 bases and J by 0 bases, 3 bases remained unmatched. The germline V gene encodes CDR1 KGHSH and CDR2 LQKENI. The CDR3 loop is CASSPGTGYSYEQYF. The CDR3 DNA is TGTGCCAGCTCACCGGGGACAGGGTACTCCTACGAGCAGTACTTC.

The rearrangement joins TRBV19 to TRBJ2-1, with 13 bases aligning to TRBD2. CDR1 LNHDA and CDR2 SQIVND come from the germline V gene (reference sequence). V lost 4 bases, J lost 6 bases, and 6 bases stayed unmatched. The CDR3 has 16 amino acids. For the CDR3, the DNA is TGTGCCAGTAGTACCACGGGACTAGCGGGATGCAATGAGCAGTTCTTC. This gives the protein CASSTTGLAGCNEQFF.

The chain employs TRBV27 and TRBJ1-2; TRBD1 aligns across 9 bases. There are 20 residues in the CDR3. The junction had 21 bases not matched to a gene; V was cut back by 7 bases and J by 0 bases. From germline, CDR1 is MNHEY and CDR2 SMNVEV (reference sequence). Here the CDR3 reads CASTPKGADRGLHPNYGYTF. In nucleotides, the CDR3 is TGTGCCAGCACTCCAAAAGGGGCCGACAGGGGGTTACACCCTAACTATGGCTACACCTTC.

This clone has a single count. The V and J genes are TRBV28 and TRBJ2-1; 13 bases match TRBD2. The trim removed 6 bases at V and 2 bases at J, leaving 1 base unmatched. The CDR3 extends over 15 amino acids. The germline V gene has CDR1 MDHEN and CDR2 SYDVKM. CDR3 sequence reads: CASRTSGGTYNEQFF. CDR3 sequence (DNA): TGTGCCAGCAGGACTAGCGGGGGGACCTACAATGAGCAGTTCTTC.

The genes are TRBV27 and TRBJ1-3; weak D call: TRBD1 (5 bases). The CDR3 loop spans 15 amino acids. Germline values: CDR1 MNHEY, CDR2 SMNVEV (reference sequence). Trimming removed 4 bases from V and 4 bases from J, with 14 bases in between. In DNA, the CDR3 is TGTGCCAGCAGTTCCAGGGTTGGTCCGGGAAACACCATATATTTT. This encodes CASSSRVGPGNTIYF.